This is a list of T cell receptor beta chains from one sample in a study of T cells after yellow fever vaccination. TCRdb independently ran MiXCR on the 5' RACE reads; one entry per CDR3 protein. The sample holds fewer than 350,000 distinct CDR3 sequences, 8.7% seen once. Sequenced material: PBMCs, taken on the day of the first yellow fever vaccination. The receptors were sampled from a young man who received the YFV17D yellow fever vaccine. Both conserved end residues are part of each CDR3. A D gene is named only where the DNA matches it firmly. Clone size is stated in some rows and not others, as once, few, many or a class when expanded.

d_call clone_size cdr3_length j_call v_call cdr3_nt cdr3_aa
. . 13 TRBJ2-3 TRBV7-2 TGTGCCAGCAGCGTCGGCCCGGCGGATACGCAGTATTTT CASSVGPADTQYF
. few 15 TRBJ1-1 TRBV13 TGTGCCAGCAGCCATCCCGGACGGACGAACACTGAAGCTTTCTTT CASSHPGRTNTEAFF
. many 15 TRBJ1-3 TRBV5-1 TGCGCCAGCAGCTTGGGTTCGTCCTCTGGAAACACCATATATTTT CASSLGSSSGNTIYF
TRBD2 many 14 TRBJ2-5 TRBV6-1 TGTGCCAGCAGTGAAGCGGGGGGGCAAGAGACCCAGTACTTC CASSEAGGQETQYF
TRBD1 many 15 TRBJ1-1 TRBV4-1 TGCGCCAGCAGCTACTCGGGACAGATGAACACTGAAGCTTTCTTT CASSYSGQMNTEAFF
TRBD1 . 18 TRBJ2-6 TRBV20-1 TGCAGTGCTAGAGATGACAGGGTTTGGCGTTCTGGGGCCAACGTCCTGACTTTC CSARDDRVWRSGANVLTF
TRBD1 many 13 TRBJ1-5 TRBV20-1 TGCAGTGCGCCGGGACAGGGGTATCAGCCCCAGCATTTT CSAPGQGYQPQHF
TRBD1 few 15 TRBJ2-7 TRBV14 TGTGCCAGCAGTCGACTCGACAGGGGGCTCGACGAGCAGTACTTC CASSRLDRGLDEQYF
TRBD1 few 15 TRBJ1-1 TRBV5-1 TGCGCCAGCAGCTGGGGACCGGGACAGGGGATGGGAGCTTTCTTT CASSWGPGQGMGAFF
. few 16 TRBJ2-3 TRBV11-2 TGTGCCAGCAGCCAGGACGCCACCGGATACACAGATACGCAGTATTTT CASSQDATGYTDTQYF
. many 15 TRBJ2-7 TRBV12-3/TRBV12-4 TGTGCCAGCAGTTTCAGATCTACGGGTTCCTACGAGCAGTACTTC CASSFRSTGSYEQYF
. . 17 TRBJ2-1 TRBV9 TGTGCCAGCAGCCCGGTAGGGCGGGGCCCGAGGTACAATGAGCAGTTCTTC CASSPVGRGPRYNEQFF
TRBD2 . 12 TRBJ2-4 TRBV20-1 TGCAGTGCCGAACCCGGGGGGAACATTCAGTACTTC CSAEPGGNIQYF
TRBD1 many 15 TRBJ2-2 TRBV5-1 TGCGCCAGCAGCCCGAGGGACAGTACCACCGGGGAGCTGTTTTTT CASSPRDSTTGELFF
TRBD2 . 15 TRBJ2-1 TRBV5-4 TGTGCCAGCAGCTTGGGGCGGGGGGGCCTCAATGAGCAGTTCTTC CASSLGRGGLNEQFF
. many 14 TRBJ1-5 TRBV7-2 TGTGCCAGCAGCTTTGACGGGGGGAATCAGCCCCAGCATTTT CASSFDGGNQPQHF
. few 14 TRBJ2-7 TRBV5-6 TGTGCCAGCAGCCGAGGGGGGCTCTCCTACGAGCAGTACTTC CASSRGGLSYEQYF
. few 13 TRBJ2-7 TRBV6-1 TGTGCCAGCTGGGGGGCAGGGGGCTACGAGCAGTACTTC CASWGAGGYEQYF
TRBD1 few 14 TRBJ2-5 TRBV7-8 TGTGCCAGCAGCTTCTACAGGGGTGGGGAGACCCAGTACTTC CASSFYRGGETQYF
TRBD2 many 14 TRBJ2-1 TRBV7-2 TGTGCCAGCAGCCCGCTAGCGGGGGGGCTTAACCAGTTCTTC CASSPLAGGLNQFF
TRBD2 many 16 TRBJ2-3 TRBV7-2 TGTGCCAGCAGCTTCAGCGGGGGGCCCGGCACAGATACGCAGTATTTT CASSFSGGPGTDTQYF
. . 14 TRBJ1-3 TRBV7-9 TGTGCCAGCAGCGTTACAGCCCCTGGAAACACCATATATTTT CASSVTAPGNTIYF
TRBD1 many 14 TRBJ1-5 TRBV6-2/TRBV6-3 TGTGCCAGCAGTGGGACAGGGGGCTTTCAGCCCCAGCATTTT CASSGTGGFQPQHF
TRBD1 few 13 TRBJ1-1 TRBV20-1 TGCAGTGCTGGCACGACAGGGAACGCTGAAGCTTTCTTT CSAGTTGNAEAFF
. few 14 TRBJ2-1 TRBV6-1 TGTGCCAGCGCACCAGGGGCTTCCTACAATGAGCAGTTCTTC CASAPGASYNEQFF
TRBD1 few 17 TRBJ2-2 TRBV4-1 TGCGCCAGCAGCCTCCGGGACAGGGGGTTAAACACCGGGGAGCTGTTTTTT CASSLRDRGLNTGELFF
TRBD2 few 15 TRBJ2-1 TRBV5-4 TGTGCCAGCAGCTTGTTAGCGGGGGACCTCAATGAGCAGTTCTTC CASSLLAGDLNEQFF
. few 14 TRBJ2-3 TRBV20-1 TGCAGTGCTACGGGAGCGTCTAGCACAGATACGCAGTATTTT CSATGASSTDTQYF
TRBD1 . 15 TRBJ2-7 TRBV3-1 TGTGCCAGCAGCACGGGACAGGGACTATCCTACGAGCAGTACTTC CASSTGQGLSYEQYF
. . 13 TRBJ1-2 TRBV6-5 TGTGCCAGCAGTTACCTGGGAAACTATGGCTACACCTTC CASSYLGNYGYTF
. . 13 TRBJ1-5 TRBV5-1 TGCGCCAGCCCCAGGGGAGGCAATCAGCCCCAGCATTTT CASPRGGNQPQHF
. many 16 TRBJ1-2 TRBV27 TGTGCCAGCAGTTTCCTACCGCCGGACAGAACCTATGGCTACACCTTC CASSFLPPDRTYGYTF
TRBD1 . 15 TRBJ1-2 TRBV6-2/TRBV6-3 TGTGCCAGCAGTTACATCTCAAGGGGGCCTTATGGCTACACCTTC CASSYISRGPYGYTF
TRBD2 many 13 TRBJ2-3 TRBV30 TGTGCCTTTTCACTAGCGGGGGCGGATACGCAGTATTTT CAFSLAGADTQYF
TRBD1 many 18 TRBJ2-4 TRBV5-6 TGTGCCAGCAGCCCGCTCAGGGACAGACATTTAGCCAAAAACATTCAGTACTTC CASSPLRDRHLAKNIQYF
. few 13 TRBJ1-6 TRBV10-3 TGTGCCATCAGCTCGTCCCAAAATTCACCCCTCCACTTT CAISSSQNSPLHF
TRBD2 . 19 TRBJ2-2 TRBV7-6 TGTGCCAGCAGCTTAGAAGTACTAGCGGGGGATTCGAACACCGGGGAGCTGTTTTTT CASSLEVLAGDSNTGELFF
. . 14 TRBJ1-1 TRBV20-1 TGCAGTGCTAGCTCGGGACTGCCCTGGGGAGAAGCTTTCTTT CSASSGLPWGEAFF
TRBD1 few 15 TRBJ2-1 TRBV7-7 TGTGCTAGCAGCTTAGGGACAGGGACCTTCAATGAGCAGTTCTTC CASSLGTGTFNEQFF
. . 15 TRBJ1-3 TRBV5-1 TGCGCCAGCAGCTTGTCACGGAACCGCGGAAACACCATATATTTT CASSLSRNRGNTIYF